The 27 T cell receptor beta chains given below trace back to one sample, sequenced in a study of T cells of healthy individuals. One entry per CDR3 protein, called by TCRdb with MiXCR from the 5' RACE reads. Here the sample spans 60,000 to 75,000 distinct CDR3 sequences, 15% to 20% being singletons. These receptors all come from a human donor in good health.

This chain joins TRBV4-1 and TRBJ2-7, with 7 bases lining up with TRBD1. V was clipped by 1 base and J by 2 bases; unmatched bases: 5. The CDR3 contains 15 residues. Germline assignment: CDR1 MGHRA and CDR2 YSYEKL. The CDR3 protein is CASSQADRAPYEQYF. The CDR3, as DNA: TGCGCCAGCAGCCAAGCCGACAGGGCGCCCTACGAGCAGTACTTC.

The chain couples TRBV7-9 to TRBJ1-2; no definite D call. The CDR3 extends over 12 amino acids. Trimming left V 5 bases short and J 8 bases short, with 12 bases between. CDR1 and CDR2 (germline): SEHNR, FQNEAQ (reference sequence). CDR3: CASSLEDGGYTF. CDR3 DNA sequence: TGTGCCAGCAGCCTCGAGGACGGCGGCTACACCTTC.

The sample holds many counts of this clonotype. The chain joins TRBV12-3 or TRBV12-4 to TRBJ2-1, with 8 bases lining up with TRBD2. Germline trimming cut 3 bases from V and 1 base from J; bases unmatched to any gene: 8. There are 17 residues in the CDR3. The CDR3, as DNA: TGTGCCAGCAGTTTGAGTAGCGGGGTCGGATCCTACAATGAGCAGTTCTTC. Translation gives CASSLSSGVGSYNEQFF.

This chain connects TRBV20-1 to TRBJ2-5; D unresolved. V lost 3 bases to trimming and J lost 8 bases, with 16 bases between them. This CDR3 spans 13 amino acids. Per germline, CDR1 DFQATT and CDR2 SNEGSKA (reference sequence). Written as DNA, the CDR3 is TGCAGTGCTAGGGTCGGTATTGAGCATACCCAGTACTTC. This encodes CSARVGIEHTQYF.

The sample holds many counts of this clonotype. This rearrangement joins TRBV20-1 to TRBJ2-4; 9 bases agree with TRBD1. V was pared by 4 bases and J by 9 bases, with 22 bases of the junction left unmatched. CDR3 length equals 18 residues. Germline V gene sequence: CDR1 DFQATT, CDR2 SNEGSKA (reference sequence). CDR3 sequence (DNA): TGCAGTGCTATTAAAACCGGGACAGGGAAGGTATTGAGGGGCATTCAGTACTTC. Its translation is CSAIKTGTGKVLRGIQYF.

This clonotype was detected many times. The chain has TRBV10-1 and TRBJ2-4; D remains unclear. The V and J ends lost 4 bases and 0 bases respectively, with 7 bases between them. The CDR3 is made up of 14 amino acids. Per the germline V gene, CDR1 is WNHNN and CDR2 is SYGVQD (reference sequence). The CDR3 bases are TGCGCCAGCAGTGGGGCGGTAGCCAAAAACATTCAGTACTTC. Amino acids: CASSGAVAKNIQYF.

This clonotype was picked up a small number of times. The chain couples TRBV7-6 to TRBJ2-7, with D perhaps TRBD1 (7 bases). V lost 4 bases and J lost 3, with 19 bases in between. The CDR3 consists of 16 residues. Germline CDR1 is SGHVS and CDR2 is FNYEAQ. CDR3 in amino acids: CASSYRPGGLLYEQYF. CDR3 coding DNA: TGTGCCAGCAGCTACCGGCCAGGGGGACTTCTCTACGAGCAGTACTTC.

The V call is TRBV12-3 or TRBV12-4, the J call TRBJ1-4; D uncertain. This CDR3 contains 13 residues. The germline V and J ends were trimmed by 4 bases and 4 bases, with 7 bases remaining between them. CDR3 in amino acids: CASSYEHNEKLFF. The CDR3 DNA sequence: TGTGCCAGCAGTTACGAGCATAATGAAAAACTGTTTTTT.

The chain joins TRBV6-2 or TRBV6-3 to TRBJ2-7; the D gene could be TRBD1 or TRBD2 (5 bases each). Germline CDR1 and CDR2: MNHEY and SVGEGT. The CDR3 covers 13 residues. V gave up 2 bases and J gave up 7 bases, with 12 bases separating them. Here the CDR3 reads CASSYGGASEQYF. The CDR3 region has the DNA TGTGCCAGCAGTTACGGGGGAGCTAGTGAGCAGTACTTC.

This clonotype was counted at least ten times. The V and J genes are TRBV28 and TRBJ2-1; 10 bases map to TRBD2. J was trimmed by 7 bases and V by 5 bases; bases with no gene match: 8. CDR1 and CDR2 from the germline V gene are MDHEN and SYDVKM. The CDR3 covers 15 residues. The CDR3 reads CASSKGLAYRNEQFF. The CDR3 region has the DNA TGTGCCAGCAGTAAGGGACTAGCGTATCGGAATGAGCAGTTCTTC. The entire variable domain, with the rest obtained from reference TRBV28 and TRBJ2-1, is as follows: DVKVTQSSRYLVKRTGEKVFLECVQDMDHENMFWYRQDPGLGLRLIYFSYDVKMKEKGDIPEGYSVSREKKERFSLILESASTNQTSMYLCASSKGLAYRNEQFFGPGTRLTVL.

This sequence joins TRBV30 and TRBJ2-1; D possibly matches TRBD1 or TRBD2 (6 bases each). Germline V gives CDR1 GTSNPN, CDR2 SVGIG (reference sequence). This CDR3 region has 15 residues. V was trimmed by 3 bases and J by 6 bases, leaving 18 bases between them. DNA for the CDR3: TGTGCCTGGAGCCAACAGGGAGGAGTTGGCAATGAGCAGTTCTTC. Residues: CAWSQQGGVGNEQFF.

This clonotype was detected only a few times. The rearrangement uses TRBV7-8 and TRBJ2-7, with a weak D call TRBD1 (5 bases). V shed 4 bases and J shed 2 bases, with 12 bases lying between them. The CDR3 contains 14 residues. Germline V gives CDR1 SGHVS, CDR2 FQNEAQ. In nucleotides, the CDR3 is TGTGCCAGCAGCTCGGTCACAGGAGCCTACGAGCAGTACTTC. Translation gives CASSSVTGAYEQYF.

V is TRBV11-2 and J is TRBJ1-6; 9 bases align to TRBD1. Germline CDR1 and CDR2: SGHAT and FQNNGV. V lost 6 bases to trimming and J lost 9 bases; unmatched junction nucleotides: 6. This CDR3 has 14 amino acids. The CDR3 is CASREQGAGSPLHF. Written as DNA, the CDR3 is TGTGCCAGCAGGGAACAGGGGGCTGGTTCACCCCTCCACTTT. Full variable domain (rest looked up from reference TRBV11-2 and TRBJ1-6): EAGVAQSPRYKIIEKRQSVAFWCNPISGHATLYWYQQILGQGPKLLIQFQNNGVVDDSQLPKDRFSAERLKGVDSTLKIQPAKLEDSAVYLCASREQGAGSPLHFGNGTRLTVT.

This clonotype was recorded a few times. The chain combines TRBV28 with TRBJ2-6; D is unresolved. This CDR3 is 14 amino acids long. The V and J ends lost 6 bases and 3 bases respectively, with 9 bases between them. Per germline, CDR1 MDHEN and CDR2 SYDVKM. The CDR3 loop is CASSGYGGANVLTF. The CDR3 DNA reads as TGTGCCAGCAGCGGGTATGGTGGGGCCAACGTCCTGACTTTC.

This clonotype was picked up many times. The chain combines TRBV20-1 with TRBJ2-2; TRBD1 matches 9 bases. There are 14 residues in the CDR3. V was clipped by 5 bases and J by 5 bases; unmatched bases: 6. Germline V gene lookup returns CDR1 DFQATT and CDR2 SNEGSKA (reference sequence). CDR3 sequence: CSASDRGGTGELFF. DNA for the CDR3: TGCAGTGCTTCGGACAGGGGAGGGACCGGGGAGCTGTTTTTT.

V and J are TRBV7-9 and TRBJ2-1; D is ambiguous. CDR3 size: 18 residues. With 0 bases removed from V and 1 base from J, the gap between germline ends came to 16 bases. Germline V gene lookup returns CDR1 SEHNR and CDR2 FQNEAQ (reference sequence). This CDR3 is CASSLALMVWGSYNEQFF. As DNA, the CDR3 is TGTGCCAGCAGCTTAGCGCTAATGGTTTGGGGTTCCTACAATGAGCAGTTCTTC.

In this sample, this clonotype turned up many times. CDR3 nucleotide sequence: TGTGCCAGTAGTAACACGGGGACAGATACGCAGTATTTT. This gives the protein CASSNTGTDTQYF. The chain uses TRBV19 and TRBJ2-3; D is possibly TRBD2 (5 bases). CDR3 length: 13 residues. The V and J ends lost 4 bases and 3 bases respectively, with 8 bases between them. Germline CDR1 reads LNHDA; CDR2 reads SQIVND (reference sequence).

The J gene is TRBJ2-4, the V gene TRBV29-1; tentative D call: TRBD2 (6 bases). V shed 6 bases and J shed 4 bases, with 13 bases lying between them. Germline-derived CDR1 and CDR2 are SQVTM and ANQGSEA. CDR3 size: 13 residues. The CDR3 here is CSVTGLTKNIQYF. CDR3 bases: TGCAGCGTGACGGGACTCACAAAAAACATTCAGTACTTC.

The chain recombines TRBV6-1 with TRBJ2-2, with TRBD1 matching 9 bases. Unmatched junction bases numbered 12, after V lost 3 bases and J lost 7 bases. The CDR3 consists of 17 residues. The germline V gene has CDR1 MNHNS and CDR2 SASEGT. CDR3 coding DNA: TGTGCCAGCAGTGATCAACTGGGGACAGGGTACGGCGGGGAGCTGTTTTTT. It codes for CASSDQLGTGYGGELFF.

This chain links TRBV11-2 with TRBJ2-3; the D gene could be TRBD1 or TRBD2 (5 bases each). Trimming took 1 base from V and 4 from J, leaving 9 bases between them. Germline lookup yields CDR1 SGHAT and CDR2 FQNNGV. The length of the CDR3 is 14 residues. The CDR3 coding sequence is TGTGCCAGCAGCTTAGCGCAGGGACCAGATACGCAGTATTTT. This encodes CASSLAQGPDTQYF.

The V call is TRBV30, the J call TRBJ2-7, with a possible D match to TRBD2 (7 bases). This CDR3 has 14 amino acids. Between the trimmed V and J ends, which lost 4 bases and 5 bases, there was a span of 18 bases. The germline CDR1 and CDR2 sequences are GTSNPN and SVGIG (reference sequence). The CDR3 DNA reads as TGTGCCTGGACCGGCGGAGGGGGGGTCGACGAGCAGTACTTC. Its protein is CAWTGGGGVDEQYF.

In its sample, this clonotype was seen a few times. The rearrangement uses TRBV19 and TRBJ2-1; D is undetermined. The germline CDR1 and CDR2 sequences are LNHDA and SQIVND (reference sequence). The CDR3 sequence is 15 residues long. The germline V and J ends were trimmed by 2 bases and 5 bases, with 13 bases remaining between them. The chain's CDR3 is CASSISGRSNNEQFF. The CDR3, as DNA: TGTGCCAGTAGTATATCTGGCAGATCGAACAATGAGCAGTTCTTC.

In its sample, this clonotype was seen many times. V is TRBV20-1 and J is TRBJ2-3; 10 bases map to TRBD2. Per the germline V gene, CDR1 is DFQATT and CDR2 is SNEGSKA (reference sequence). The ends lost 8 bases at V and 2 bases at J; junction bases unmatched: 7. The CDR3 extends over 14 amino acids. The DNA for the CDR3 is TGCAGTCTAGGGCTAGCGGGGGTCACAGATACGCAGTATTTT. This encodes CSLGLAGVTDTQYF.

This chain links TRBV7-9 with TRBJ1-1; 7 bases are shared with TRBD1. This CDR3 region has 17 residues. V lost 1 base and J lost 5; bases outside the gene matches: 13. Germline loops: CDR1 SEHNR, CDR2 FQNEAQ (reference sequence). CDR3 nucleotides: TGTGCCAGCAGCTTAGTAGGGCAGGGGGTAGTTGGGACTGAAGCTTTCTTT. Protein product: CASSLVGQGVVGTEAFF.

The CDR3 region has the DNA TGCGCCAGCAGCTTAGCTGGCCGTAGCACAGATACGCAGTATTTT. As protein: CASSLAGRSTDTQYF. The genes are TRBV5-1 and TRBJ2-3; no definite D call. Trimming removed 2 bases from V and 0 bases from J, with 10 bases in between. Germline CDR1 SGHRS, CDR2 YFSETQ. CDR3 length equals 15 residues.

This clonotype has just a few counts. The chain carries TRBV29-1 and TRBJ1-2; 10 nucleotides line up with TRBD1. V was clipped by 5 bases and J by 2 bases; unmatched bases: 8. CDR1 SQVTM and CDR2 ANQGSEA come from the germline V gene. CDR3 length: 15 residues. The CDR3 here is CSVTRAGQGNYGYTF. The CDR3 nucleotides read TGCAGCGTTACACGTGCGGGACAGGGGAACTATGGCTACACCTTC.

V and J are TRBV6-6 and TRBJ2-5; D is perhaps TRBD2 (6 bases). Germline CDR1 and CDR2: MNHNY and SVGAGI (reference sequence). Trimming stripped 2 bases from V and 1 base from J, with 8 bases between. The CDR3 is made up of 14 amino acids. The CDR3 loop is CASSYGGSQETQYF. CDR3 coding DNA: TGTGCCAGCAGTTACGGGGGGAGCCAAGAGACCCAGTACTTC.